A selection of T cell receptor beta chains follows, all from one sample in a study of blood T cell repertoires in COVID-19. Sequencing was performed with immunoSEQ multiplex PCR; in TCRdb, only in-frame clones are kept and a portion is missing. The profile shows roughly 250,000 clones, 86% of them singletons. The sample was peripheral blood. Receptors were obtained from a woman between 25 and 40 years old with COVID-19, enrolled during active disease. Both conserved end residues are part of each CDR3. D genes are given only for firm matches. Expanded clones get a size class; other rows say once, few or many, or leave the size out.

clone_size | j_call | v_call | d_call | cdr3_aa | cdr3_nt
- | TRBJ2-7 | TRBV27 | TRBD1 | CASSLLDRVDIYEQYF | TGTGCCAGCAGTTTACTGGACAGGGTTGATATTTACGAGCAGTACTTC
- | TRBJ2-3 | TRBV19 | - | CASIDVADTQYF | TGTGCCAGTATAGATGTAGCAGATACGCAGTATTTT
- | TRBJ1-6 | TRBV10-2 | - | CATEGGFMDNSPLHF | TGCGCCACCGAGGGGGGGTTTATGGATAATTCACCCCTCCACTTT
- | TRBJ2-7 | TRBV6-1 | - | CASSEERGVLYEQYF | TGTGCCAGCAGTGAAGAACGGGGAGTCCTCTACGAGCAGTACTTC
- | TRBJ2-5 | TRBV18 | - | CASSLQQETQYF | TGTGCCAGCTCATTACAACAAGAGACCCAGTACTTC
- | TRBJ2-5 | TRBV7-5 | - | CVRSWTSGLETQYF | TGTGTCAGAAGTTGGACTAGCGGATTAGAGACCCAGTACTTC
- | TRBJ2-3 | TRBV4-1 | TRBD2 | CASRRGYEGSSTQYF | TGCGCCAGCAGGCGGGGGTATGAGGGGTCGTCGACGCAGTATTTT
- | TRBJ2-1 | TRBV15 | - | CATSRGFEGLYNEQFF | TGTGCCACCAGCAGAGGTTTTGAGGGCCTCTACAATGAGCAGTTCTTC
- | TRBJ2-5 | TRBV12-2 | - | CASRLSSSGGLSAPQETQYF | TGTGCAAGTCGCTTATCGAGTAGCGGGGGGCTATCGGCACCCCAAGAGACCCAGTACTTC
once | TRBJ2-5 | TRBV5-4 | TRBD1 | CASSFGQGGEETQYF | TGTGCCAGCAGCTTCGGACAGGGTGGGGAAGAGACCCAGTACTTC